Sequencing of this T cell receptor (beta chain) was carried out in a study of CD4 T cells in relation to SARS-CoV-2 and coronaviruses. The wider study: Patient ages ranged from roughly 20 to 80, median 38. Crossreactive spike epitopes shared across donors were mapped to their HLA restriction.

Germline V gene sequence: CDR1 MGHDK, CDR2 SYGVNS. V was cut by 3 bases and J by 6 bases, with 15 bases left in between. This CDR3 region has 15 residues. Method: immunoSEQ multiplex PCR; TCRdb's copy keeps in-frame clones and lacks some. Counted here are 35,000 to 50,000 clones, over 75% occurring once; the ten biggest clones make up more than 1.3%. This clone was observed a handful of times. Antigen: not known. This TCR derives from an adult with COVID-19. Sequenced input: naive CD4+ T cells from PBMCs, cultured in vitro. The subset: naive CD4+ T cells isolated by negative enrichment. This chain uses TRBV25-1 with TRBJ2-1, with unresolved D. Here the CDR3 DNA reads TGTGCCAGCAGTGACTTACGCTCAGGCGGCAATGAGCAGTTCTTC. Translating it yields CASSDLRSGGNEQFF.